The 6 T cell receptor beta chains in this list originate from one sample, sequenced in a study of blood T cell repertoires in COVID-19. The method was immunoSEQ multiplex PCR; TCRdb's version includes in-frame clones alone and lacks a portion of them. The sample consists of around 260,000 clones, roughly 83% of them appearing once. Sequences were obtained from peripheral blood. The receptor source for this set is a man aged 55-75 years who had recovered from COVID-19.

This clone was found once. This CDR3 is CASSPGGSGGAYVQYF. Here the CDR3 DNA reads TGTGCCAGCAGCCCCGGGGGAAGCGGGGGGGCTTATGTGCAGTATTTT. This chain joins TRBV28 and TRBJ2-3, with 10 bases matching TRBD2. Germline lookup yields CDR1 MDHEN and CDR2 SYDVKM. The V gene end was trimmed by 6 bases and the J gene end by 11 bases; junction bases not matched to a gene: 17. This CDR3 has 16 residues.

Here the CDR3 reads CASGPGFEKLFF. DNA for the CDR3: TGTGCCAGCGGCCCAGGGTTCGAAAAACTGTTTTTT. The chain couples TRBV2 to TRBJ1-4; a weak D match, TRBD1 (5 bases). Per the germline V gene, CDR1 is SNHLY and CDR2 is FYNNEI. The V and J ends lost 8 bases and 8 bases respectively, with 12 bases between them. CDR3 length: 12 amino acids.

CDR3 nucleotide sequence: TGTGCCTGGGACCCCTTCGACAGGGCAGGGGAGGGCTACACCTTC. Its translation: CAWDPFDRAGEGYTF. V usage is TRBV30 and J usage is TRBJ1-2; 7 nucleotides match TRBD1. Trimming at V came to 5 bases and at J to 8 bases, leaving 17 bases not matched to a gene. This CDR3 has 15 amino acids. Germline lookup yields CDR1 GTSNPN and CDR2 SVGIG (reference sequence).

The chain combines TRBV4-2 with TRBJ2-3, with 13 bases that match TRBD2. The germline CDR1 and CDR2 sequences are LGHNA and YNFKEQ. CDR3 length: 18 residues. V dropped 1 base and J dropped 0; count of bases not matched to a gene: 4. The CDR3 sequence: CASSQAGLAGMSTDTQYF. The DNA of the CDR3 is TGTGCCAGCAGCCAAGCGGGACTAGCGGGGATGAGCACAGATACGCAGTATTTT.

J is TRBJ1-1 and V is TRBV19, with a tentative D call TRBD1 (5 bases). Germline lookup yields CDR1 LNHDA and CDR2 SQIVND (reference sequence). V was cut by 6 bases and J by 3 bases, with 11 bases left in between. This CDR3 has 13 amino acids. As DNA, the CDR3 is TGTGCCAGTAGGCCAGGGCTGGACACTGAAGCTTTCTTT. It codes for CASRPGLDTEAFF. Full variable domain (missing parts from reference TRBV19 and TRBJ1-1): DGGITQSPKYLFRKEGQNVTLSCEQNLNHDAMYWYRQDPGQGLRLIYYSQIVNDFQKGDIAEGYSVSREKKESFPLTVTSAQKNPTAFYLCASRPGLDTEAFFGQGTRLTVV.

The chain is built from TRBV19 and TRBJ2-6, with 12 positions matching TRBD2. The V gene end was trimmed by 11 bases and the J gene end by 4 bases; junction bases not matched to a gene: 9. Germline CDR1 is LNHDA and CDR2 is SQIVND (reference sequence). The CDR3 spans 16 residues. The CDR3 protein is CAGATSGGVGANVLTF. CDR3 DNA: TGTGCCGGGGCGACTAGCGGGGGTGTGGGGGCCAACGTCCTGACTTTC.